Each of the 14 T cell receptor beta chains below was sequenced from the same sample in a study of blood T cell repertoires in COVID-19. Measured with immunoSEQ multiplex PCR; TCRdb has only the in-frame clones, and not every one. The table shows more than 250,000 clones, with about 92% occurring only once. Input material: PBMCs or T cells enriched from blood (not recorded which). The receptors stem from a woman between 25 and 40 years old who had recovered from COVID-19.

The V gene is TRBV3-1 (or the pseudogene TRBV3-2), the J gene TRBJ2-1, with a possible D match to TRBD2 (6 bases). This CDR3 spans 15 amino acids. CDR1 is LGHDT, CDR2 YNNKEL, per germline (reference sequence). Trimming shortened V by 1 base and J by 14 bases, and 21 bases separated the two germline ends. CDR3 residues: CASSQVGRRGGQKFF. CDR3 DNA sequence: TGTGCCAGCAGCCAAGTAGGACGGCGGGGTGGCCAGAAGTTCTTC.

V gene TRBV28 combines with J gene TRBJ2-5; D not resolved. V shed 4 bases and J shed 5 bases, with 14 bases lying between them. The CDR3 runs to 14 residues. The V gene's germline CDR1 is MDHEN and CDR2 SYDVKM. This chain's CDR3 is CASSSATVGETQYF. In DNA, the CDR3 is TGTGCCAGCAGTTCGGCGACTGTCGGGGAGACCCAGTACTTC.

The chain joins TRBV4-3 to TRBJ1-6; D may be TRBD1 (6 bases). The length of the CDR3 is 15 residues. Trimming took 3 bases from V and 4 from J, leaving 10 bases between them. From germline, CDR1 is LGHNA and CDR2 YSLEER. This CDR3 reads CASSHGDRYNSPLHF. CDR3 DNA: TGCGCCAGCAGCCATGGCGACAGGTATAATTCACCCCTCCACTTT.

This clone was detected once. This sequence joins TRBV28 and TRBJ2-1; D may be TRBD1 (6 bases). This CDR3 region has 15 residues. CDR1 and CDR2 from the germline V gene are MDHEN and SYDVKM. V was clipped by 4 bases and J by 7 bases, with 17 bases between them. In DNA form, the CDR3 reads TGTGCCAGCAGTTCCCCCGACAGGATCCTTAATGAGCAGTTCTTC. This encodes CASSSPDRILNEQFF.

CDR3 loop: CASSLVLATGELFF. The CDR3, as DNA: TGTGCCAGCAGTTTAGTATTGGCCACCGGGGAGCTGTTTTTT. The chain joins TRBV28 to TRBJ2-2; D is uncertain. Germline CDR1 is MDHEN and CDR2 is SYDVKM. The ends were cut back, 2 bases at V and 4 bases at J, with 8 bases in the middle. This CDR3 comprises 14 residues.

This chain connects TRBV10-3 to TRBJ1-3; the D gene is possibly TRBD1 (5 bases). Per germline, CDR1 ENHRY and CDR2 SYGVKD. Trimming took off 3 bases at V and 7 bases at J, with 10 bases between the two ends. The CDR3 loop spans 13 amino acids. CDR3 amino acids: CAISDRVGNTIYF. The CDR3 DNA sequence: TGTGCCATCAGTGACAGGGTAGGGAACACCATATATTTT.

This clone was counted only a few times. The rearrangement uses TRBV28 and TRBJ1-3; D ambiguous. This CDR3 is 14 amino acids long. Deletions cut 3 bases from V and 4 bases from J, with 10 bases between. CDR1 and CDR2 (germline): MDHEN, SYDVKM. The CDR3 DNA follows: TGTGCCAGCAGTTTCCGGGTCTCAGGAAACACCATATATTTT. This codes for CASSFRVSGNTIYF.

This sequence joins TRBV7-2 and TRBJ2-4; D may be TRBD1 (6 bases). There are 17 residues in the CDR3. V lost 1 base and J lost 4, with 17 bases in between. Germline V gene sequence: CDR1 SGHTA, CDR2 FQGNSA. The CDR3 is CASSLVGAGVGKNIQYF. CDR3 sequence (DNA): TGTGCCAGCAGCTTAGTGGGGGCAGGAGTCGGGAAAAACATTCAGTACTTC.

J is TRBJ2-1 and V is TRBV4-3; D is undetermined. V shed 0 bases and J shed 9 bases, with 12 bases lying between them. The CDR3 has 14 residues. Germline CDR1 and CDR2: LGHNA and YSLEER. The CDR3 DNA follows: TGCGCCAGCAGCCAAGATCATAGGTCTAGTGAGCAGTTCTTC. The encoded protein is CASSQDHRSSEQFF.

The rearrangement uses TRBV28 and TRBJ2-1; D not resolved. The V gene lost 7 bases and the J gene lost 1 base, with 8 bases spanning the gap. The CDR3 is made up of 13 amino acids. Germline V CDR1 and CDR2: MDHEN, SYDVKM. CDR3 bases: TGTGCCAGCACCCTTCAGTCCTACAATGAGCAGTTCTTC. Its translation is CASTLQSYNEQFF.

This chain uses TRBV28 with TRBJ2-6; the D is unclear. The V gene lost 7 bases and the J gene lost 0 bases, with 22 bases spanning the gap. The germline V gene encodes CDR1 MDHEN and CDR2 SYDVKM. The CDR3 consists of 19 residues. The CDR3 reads CASTERNRQVRSGANVLTF. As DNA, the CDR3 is TGTGCCAGCACAGAACGAAACCGGCAGGTCCGCTCTGGGGCCAACGTCCTGACTTTC. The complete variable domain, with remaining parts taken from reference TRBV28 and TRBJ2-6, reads DVKVTQSSRYLVKRTGEKVFLECVQDMDHENMFWYRQDPGLGLRLIYFSYDVKMKEKGDIPEGYSVSREKKERFSLILESASTNQTSMYLCASTERNRQVRSGANVLTFGAGSRLTVL.

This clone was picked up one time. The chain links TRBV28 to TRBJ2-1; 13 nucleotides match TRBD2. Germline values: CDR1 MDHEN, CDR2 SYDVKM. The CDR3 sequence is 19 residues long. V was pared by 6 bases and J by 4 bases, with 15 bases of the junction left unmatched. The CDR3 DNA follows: TGTGCCAGCAGCCGAATACGGGGACTAGCGGGATCCGAGTACAATGAGCAGTTCTTC. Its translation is CASSRIRGLAGSEYNEQFF.

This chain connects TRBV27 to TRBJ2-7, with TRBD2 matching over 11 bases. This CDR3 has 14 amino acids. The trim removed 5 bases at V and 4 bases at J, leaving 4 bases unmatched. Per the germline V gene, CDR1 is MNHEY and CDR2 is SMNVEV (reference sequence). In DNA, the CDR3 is TGTGCCAGCAGTACTAGCGGGAGCGGGTACGAGCAGTACTTC. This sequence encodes CASSTSGSGYEQYF.

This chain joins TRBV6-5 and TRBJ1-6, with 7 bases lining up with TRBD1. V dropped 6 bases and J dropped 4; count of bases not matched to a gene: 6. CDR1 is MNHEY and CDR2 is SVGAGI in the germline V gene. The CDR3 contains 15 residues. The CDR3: CASSSDRPYNSPLHF. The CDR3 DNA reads TGTGCCAGCAGCTCGGACAGGCCTTATAATTCACCCCTCCACTTT.